This T cell receptor (beta chain) was identified during a study of cytomegalovirus exposure and HLA in healthy donors (dated by TCRdb to about 2017). In terms of the full investigation: In an earlier analysis of 450 to 750 of the donors, 276 Gb of sequence data and some 120 million unique TCR beta sequences from about 179 million T cells were reported. To decide whether each TCR beta V gene segment behaved as functional or pseudogenic, an earlier analysis of some 600 of the donors relied on high-throughput TCR beta sequencing. Donor age, sex, ethnicity and CMV serostatus were collected together with the repertoire data. In the later analysis, no new phenotypic data were used to find candidate immune exposures; instead, reliance was placed on TCR beta sequences and their occurrence across donors. All discovery cohort repertoires had been generated on a single sequencing platform. Among roughly 370 genotyped donors of the cohort, an average of around 240,000 unique TCR beta nucleotide sequences were sequenced per donor, around 18% of them non-productive. Among the roughly 400 genotyped donors, around 81% belonged to the genetic ancestry cluster associated with self-reported Caucasian donors. To predict cytomegalovirus infection status, the study brought together high-throughput TCR immunosequencing, statistical association of individual TCRs with disease status, and machine learning. A separate validation cohort of 100 to 150 different subjects was used in addition to the 666-subject first cohort. The study used immunosequencing to profile the T cell repertoires of 600 to 850 subjects and linked those repertoires to cytomegalovirus serostatus. In a later analysis, previously published TCR beta repertoires from 550 to 750 donors were re-analyzed and high-resolution HLA genotyping was added so that TCR occurrence patterns could be studied. Roughly 300 gigabases of sequencing data and tens of millions of unique TCR sequences were included in an early release covering 500 to 750 HLA-typed donors. The study aimed to test whether cataloging public T cell receptors could reveal signatures of past pathogen exposure. A later genetic analysis took genome-wide SNP genotypes for about 55% of the roughly 700 donors and used that subset as a discovery cohort. Because of strong linkage in the cohort, roughly five DR-DQ haplotypes were treated as single units for association and clustering. Typing coverage differed by locus: A, B, C, DRB1 and DQB1 were typed in roughly 629-630 donors, DQA1 in 522, DPA1 in over 600, and DPB1 in about 450. Both class I and class II loci were covered by HLA typing, at four-digit resolution. Overall study results and their limits: In the study, 164 TCR beta chains were listed as associated with cytomegalovirus. In a later analysis, most CMV-associated TCR beta chains were found to appear HLA-restricted, with HLA associations seemingly driven largely by CMV exposure. Some IMGT-functional V segments, including TRBV6-2 and TRBV6-3, could not be distinguished by the 87-base-pair reads and were therefore excluded. Because counts were too low, 15 to 20 rarely observed V segments, including chromosome 9 orphons, were excluded from the earlier analysis of around 590 of the donors. The classifier was reported to diagnose cytomegalovirus status with high specificity and sensitivity in both the original and validation cohorts. In this cohort, only TCR beta chains were sequenced, and detectable features were limited by the absence of alpha or paired-chain data. Sequencing depth was assumed to be roughly uniform across donors in the presence/absence analyses, though that assumption may not hold. The sequencing pipeline was judged likely to have produced a cluster of highly shared sequence variants as a technical artifact. Three of the identified cytomegalovirus-associated TCR beta chains were confirmed in vitro to be specific for cytomegalovirus antigens. According to a later analysis, TCR association rates differed among HLA loci, with DRB1 alleles showing the most associated TCRs and HLA-C alleles showing the fewest. HLA typing was unavailable for some donors at each locus, so association tests used only the typed subset. The authors suggested that the approach could potentially be generalized to other disease states and immunological phenotypes. Across donors, most TCR sequences were observed very rarely, whereas some public TCRs were present in many individuals. Broadly in line with IMGT annotations, most TCR beta V segments showed up in productive rearrangements about 87% or about 30% of the time in an earlier analysis of several hundred of the donors. A further reported finding was that TCR beta sequences accurately predicted the HLA-A and HLA-B alleles for most subjects in the first cohort. An association between a missense DCLRE1C variant and V-gene and J-gene trimming of TCR beta chains was found in a later genetic analysis and replicated in an independent cohort. According to a later genetic analysis, donors in an Asian-associated ancestry cluster had fewer N-insertions in productive TCRs than the approximately 670-donor mean. In a later analysis, HLA-associated TCR beta chains showed more clonal expansion and lower generation probabilities than non-associated chains that were equally common. The only immune exposure information available for the cohort was CMV serostatus. Linkage disequilibrium might explain the correlated functional status among segregating V segments, but an unknown experimental factor could not be ruled out. In a later analysis, several top co-occurrence clusters were reported to appear linked to parvovirus B19, influenza, CMV and Epstein-Barr virus. Assigning TCR associations to individual alleles was difficult when HLA alleles, especially DR and DQ, strongly co-occurred. Specific HLA alleles were associated with 15,000 to 20,000 TCR beta sequences at a false discovery rate of 0.05 in a later analysis.

The library relied on the immunoSEQ multiplex PCR assay. For the multiplex PCR, a mixture combining 60 forward primers for TCR Vbeta segments and 13 reverse primers for TCR Jbeta segments was used. A multiplex PCR assay on genomic DNA amplified the CDR3 region of rearranged TCR beta genes. Amplified TCR beta libraries were sequenced as 87-base-pair reads on the Illumina HiSeq System. The source study handled its data this way. A later analysis counted about 80 million unique TCR beta chains across the 600 to 850 repertoires, and roughly 11 million of these chains were shared by at least two donors. A nearest-neighbor algorithm error-corrected the raw reads and collapsed the reads into unique sequences, merging closely related sequences to remove PCR and sequencing errors. Alignment of CDR3 sequences to IMGT reference sequences was used to assign V, D and J gene segments. For a sequence to be retained, a match of at least six nucleotides was required to both a V gene segment and a J gene segment. A rearrangement was called productive if the CDR3 had no stop codons and remained in frame with V and J, and every other rearrangement was called non-productive. Following IMGT convention, CDR3 was defined as the stretch from the second conserved V-encoded cysteine to the conserved J-encoded phenylalanine. The earlier analysis of approximately 500 of the donors excluded sequences that lacked an unambiguous match to a single V gene segment. In an earlier analysis of several hundred of the donors, V segments were called functional above 56.7% productive rearrangements and were called segregating when the between-donor standard deviation exceeded 5%. A statistical classification framework was built for diagnosing cytomegalovirus status from the catalog of TCR beta chain sequences. A later analysis assigned V and J genes by comparing TCR nucleotide sequences with IMGT/GENE-DB human TR gene sequences. In a later analysis, CDR3 sequences and most-parsimonious VDJ recombination scenarios were assigned using the TCRdist pipeline. In a later analysis, every TCR beta chain was defined by the combination of its CDR3 amino acid sequence and its V-gene family, and reads without a unique V-gene family were dropped. To address suspected cross-contamination and a sequencing artifact, a later analysis removed several hundred highly shared, low-generation-probability nucleotide sequences. In a later analysis, a clonal expansion index for each public chain was calculated from normalized within-repertoire ranks of inferred template counts. In a later analysis, generation probabilities were computed using a VDJ recombination model fitted to out-of-frame rearrangements, and the results were checked against IGoR. Hypergeometric tests were used in a later analysis to score TCR-TCR, TCR-HLA and TCR-CMV co-occurrence, with a repertoire-size bias correction applied to the TCR pairs. A later analysis estimated false discovery rates by permuting HLA or CMV assignments 20 times. In a later analysis, co-occurring TCRs were grouped using DBSCAN, with TCRdist sequence similarity added in when clustering inside HLA-allele-positive subsets. Repertoires with fewer than 30,000 or more than 120,000 public chains, plus five repertoires with anomalous nucleotide sharing, were excluded from co-occurrence clustering. This is the immuneACCESS table as TCRdb keeps it, with only in-frame sequences that have V and J called. A part of the clones is gone; compared with another copy, unresolved V genes explain less than half, and the rest is unexplained. That table is the source of V, J and clone size, and D and trimming were worked out from the DNA. For this sample the table gives about 120,000 clones, of which about 80% were detected only once. The leading ten clones occupy about 3.3% of the sample.

About this clone itself: The clone's antigen remains unknown. No quality values exist for individual bases; no much larger clone is one base distant.

V and J are trimmed by 4 bases and 2 bases, and the gene matches miss 11 bases of the junction. From a lookup of the germline V gene, CDR1 and CDR2 are SGHAT and FQNNGV. Its CDR3 holds 19 amino acids, cysteine through phenylalanine. Kept here is only the CDR3 DNA, which spans 57 bases and is read in frame from base 1. The cohort comprised some 700 healthy bone marrow donors. At the time of sampling, every cohort member was nominally healthy, though immune exposures that went unrecorded were likely present. The donor was CMV seronegative and belonged to the group of around 400 seronegative cohort members. Every donor gave a peripheral blood sample, and the peripheral blood mononuclear cells from that sample were used for TCR beta sequencing. Genomic DNA was extracted from the blood cell samples with the Qiagen DNeasy Blood Extraction Kit.

The chain is assembled from TRBV11-2 and TRBJ2-1; 13 of the junction bases match TRBD2. The clonotype was recovered from a male donor in good health and CMV-seronegative. Source material: PBMCs. This receptor has the CDR3 CASSSPSGLAGATYNEQFF. The nucleotide sequence reads TGTGCCAGCAGCTCCCCCTCCGGACTAGCGGGGGCCACCTACAATGAGCAGTTCTTC. The variable domain in full, with residues beyond the CDR3 obtained from the reference TRBV11-2 and TRBJ2-1 genes, is EAGVAQSPRYKIIEKRQSVAFWCNPISGHATLYWYQQILGQGPKLLIQFQNNGVVDDSQLPKDRFSAERLKGVDSTLKIQPAKLEDSAVYLCASSSPSGLAGATYNEQFFGPGTRLTVL.